This TCR beta chain was documented in a study of tumor and adjacent non-tumor tissue in lung cancer. Study details: Patients comprised 12 adenocarcinoma, a couple of squamous cell carcinoma and 1 small cell lung cancer. Patients were aged about 31 to 85, around ten men and a handful of women, stage I to III. Study-wide results and caveats: Compared with tumor, normal lung showed significantly lower TCR diversity.

This sample's RNA came from whole unsorted tissue. More than 3 cm separated this lung sample from the edge of the tumor. A modified ARM-PCR protocol with three rounds of nested PCR amplified TCRbeta. From the multiplex PCR reads, TCRdb called clonotypes with MiXCR, one entry per CDR3 protein. This sample carries about 110,000 distinct CDR3 sequences, about 65% of them seen once, and the ten largest clones take around 17%. Concerning this clonotype: Its target is unknown. The junction departs from germline at one end; a sequencing error may be responsible.

The CDR3 contains 14 residues. Germline loops: CDR1 SGHNT, CDR2 YENEEA. This receptor was obtained from a man in his 60s with non-small cell lung cancer. The chain is built from TRBV11-3 and TRBJ2-1, with TRBD2 matching 10 bases. Sequencing was carried out using distant non-tumor lung tissue. The CDR3 protein is CASSCEGLANERFF. The DNA for the CDR3 is TGTGCCAGCAGCTGTGAGGGACTAGCGAATGAGCGGTTCTTT.